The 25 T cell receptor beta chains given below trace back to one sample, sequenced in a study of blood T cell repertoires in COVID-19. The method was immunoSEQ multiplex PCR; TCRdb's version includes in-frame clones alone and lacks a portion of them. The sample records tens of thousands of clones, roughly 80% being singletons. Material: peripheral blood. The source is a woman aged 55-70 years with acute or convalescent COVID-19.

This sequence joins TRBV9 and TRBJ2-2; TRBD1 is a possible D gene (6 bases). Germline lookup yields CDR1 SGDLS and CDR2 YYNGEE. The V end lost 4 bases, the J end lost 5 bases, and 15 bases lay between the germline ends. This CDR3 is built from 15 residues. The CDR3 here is CASSPRGIKTGELFF. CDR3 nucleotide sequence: TGTGCCAGCAGCCCCAGGGGAATTAAGACCGGGGAGCTGTTTTTT. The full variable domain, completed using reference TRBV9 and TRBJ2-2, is DSGVTQTPKHLITATGQRVTLRCSPRSGDLSVYWYQQSLDQGLQFLIQYYNGEERAKGNILERFSAQQFPDLHSELNLSSLELGDSALYFCASSPRGIKTGELFFGEGSRLTVL.

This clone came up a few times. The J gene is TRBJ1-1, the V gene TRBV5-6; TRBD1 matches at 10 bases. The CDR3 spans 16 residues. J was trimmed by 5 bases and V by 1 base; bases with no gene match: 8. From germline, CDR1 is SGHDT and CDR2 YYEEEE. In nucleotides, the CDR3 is TGTGCCAGCAGCTTGACCTCCGGGACAGGGGCTACTGAAGCTTTCTTT. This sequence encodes CASSLTSGTGATEAFF.

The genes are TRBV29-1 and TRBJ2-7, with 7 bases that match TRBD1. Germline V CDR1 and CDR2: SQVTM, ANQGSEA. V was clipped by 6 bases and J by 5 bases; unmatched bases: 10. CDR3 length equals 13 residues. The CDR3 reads CSVRTGRVDEQYF. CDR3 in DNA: TGCAGCGTCCGGACAGGAAGAGTGGACGAGCAGTACTTC.

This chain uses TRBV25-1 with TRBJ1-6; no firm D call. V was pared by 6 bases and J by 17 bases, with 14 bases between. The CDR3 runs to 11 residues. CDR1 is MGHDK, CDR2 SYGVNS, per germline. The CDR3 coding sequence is TGTGCCAGCAGCAACGCAGTAGGAGTCCACTTT. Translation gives CASSNAVGVHF.

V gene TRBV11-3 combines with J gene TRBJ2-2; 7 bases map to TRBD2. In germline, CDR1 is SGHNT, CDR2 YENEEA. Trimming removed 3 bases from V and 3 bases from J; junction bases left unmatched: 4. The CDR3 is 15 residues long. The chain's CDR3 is CASSLGGLDTGELFF. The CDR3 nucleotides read TGTGCCAGCAGCTTGGGGGGGTTGGACACCGGGGAGCTGTTTTTT.

The CDR3 loop is CASSYSPGSSYEQYF. The CDR3 DNA reads as TGTGCCAGCAGTTACTCACCCGGGAGCTCCTACGAGCAGTACTTC. The rearrangement uses TRBV6-2 or TRBV6-3 and TRBJ2-7, with a weak D call TRBD2 (6 bases). This CDR3 comprises 15 residues. From germline, CDR1 is MNHEY and CDR2 SVGEGT. Trimming took 0 bases from V and 0 from J, leaving 9 bases between them.

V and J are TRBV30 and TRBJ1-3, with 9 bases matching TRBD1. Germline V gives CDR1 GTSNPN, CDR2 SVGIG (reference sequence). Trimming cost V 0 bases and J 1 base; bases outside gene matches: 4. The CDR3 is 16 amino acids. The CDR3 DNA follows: TGTGCCTGGAGTGTTGGACAGGGGTCATCTGGAAACACCATATATTTT. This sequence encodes CAWSVGQGSSGNTIYF.

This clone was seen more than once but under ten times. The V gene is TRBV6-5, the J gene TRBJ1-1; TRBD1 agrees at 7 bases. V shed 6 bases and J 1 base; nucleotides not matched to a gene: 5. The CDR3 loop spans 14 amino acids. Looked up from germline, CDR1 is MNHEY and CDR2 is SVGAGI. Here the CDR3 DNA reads TGTGCCAGCAGCCGGACAGGAGGGAACACTGAAGCTTTCTTT. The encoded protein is CASSRTGGNTEAFF.

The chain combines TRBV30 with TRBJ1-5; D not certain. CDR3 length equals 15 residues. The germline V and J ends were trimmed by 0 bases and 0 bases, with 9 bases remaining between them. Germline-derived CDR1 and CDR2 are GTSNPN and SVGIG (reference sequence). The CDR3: CAWSVSGHSNQPQHF. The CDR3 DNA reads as TGTGCCTGGAGTGTTTCAGGCCATAGCAATCAGCCCCAGCATTTT.

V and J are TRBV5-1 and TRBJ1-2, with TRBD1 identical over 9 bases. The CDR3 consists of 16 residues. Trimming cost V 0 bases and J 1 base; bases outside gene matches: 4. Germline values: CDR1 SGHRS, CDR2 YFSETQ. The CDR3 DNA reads TGCGCCAGCAGCTTGGCGGGACAGGGATTTAACTATGGCTACACCTTC. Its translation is CASSLAGQGFNYGYTF.

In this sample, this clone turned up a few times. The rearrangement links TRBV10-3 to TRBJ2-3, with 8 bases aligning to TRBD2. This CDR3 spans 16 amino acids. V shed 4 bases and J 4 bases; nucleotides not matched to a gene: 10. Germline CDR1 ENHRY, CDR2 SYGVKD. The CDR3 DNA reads TGTGCCATCAGTGGGGACGGGGGGGCGGAGTCAGATACGCAGTATTTT. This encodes CAISGDGGAESDTQYF.

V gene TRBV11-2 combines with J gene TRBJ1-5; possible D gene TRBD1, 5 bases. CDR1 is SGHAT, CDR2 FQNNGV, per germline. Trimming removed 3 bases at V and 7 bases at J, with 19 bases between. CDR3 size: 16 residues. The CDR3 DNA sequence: TGTGCCAGCAGCTTGCTACTGGGGCAGGCGGGGCAGCCCCAGCATTTT. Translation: CASSLLLGQAGQPQHF.

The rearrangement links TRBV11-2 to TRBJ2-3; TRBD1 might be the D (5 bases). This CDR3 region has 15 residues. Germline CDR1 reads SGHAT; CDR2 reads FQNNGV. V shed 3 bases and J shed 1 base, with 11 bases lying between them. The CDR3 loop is CASSLGQPRTDTQYF. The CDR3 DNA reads TGTGCCAGCAGCTTGGGGCAGCCTCGCACAGATACGCAGTATTTT.

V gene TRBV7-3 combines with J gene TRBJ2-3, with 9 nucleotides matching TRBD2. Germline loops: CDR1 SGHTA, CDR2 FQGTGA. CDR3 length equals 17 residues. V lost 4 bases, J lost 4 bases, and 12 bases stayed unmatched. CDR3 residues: CASSSTPGRGGADTQYF. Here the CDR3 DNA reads TGTGCCAGCAGCTCCACCCCGGGGCGGGGGGGTGCAGATACGCAGTATTTT.

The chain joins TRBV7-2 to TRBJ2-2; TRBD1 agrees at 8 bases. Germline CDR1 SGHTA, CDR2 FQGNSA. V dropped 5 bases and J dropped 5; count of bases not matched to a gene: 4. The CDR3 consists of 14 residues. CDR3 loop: CASSPGQVTGELFF. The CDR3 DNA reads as TGTGCCAGCAGCCCGGGACAGGTGACCGGGGAGCTGTTTTTT.

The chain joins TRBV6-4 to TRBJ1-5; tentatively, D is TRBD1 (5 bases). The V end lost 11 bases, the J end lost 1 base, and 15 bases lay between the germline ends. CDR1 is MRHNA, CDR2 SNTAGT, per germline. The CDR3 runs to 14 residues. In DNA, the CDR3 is TGTGCCTGCGGGGCGTTAAGAAGCAATCAGCCCCAGCATTTT. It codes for CACGALRSNQPQHF.

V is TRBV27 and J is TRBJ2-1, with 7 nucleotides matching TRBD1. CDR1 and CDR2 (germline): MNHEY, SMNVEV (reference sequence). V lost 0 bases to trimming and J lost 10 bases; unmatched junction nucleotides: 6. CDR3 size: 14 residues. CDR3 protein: CASSLSRTGVEQFF. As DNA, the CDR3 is TGTGCCAGCAGTTTATCACGGACAGGCGTGGAGCAGTTCTTC.

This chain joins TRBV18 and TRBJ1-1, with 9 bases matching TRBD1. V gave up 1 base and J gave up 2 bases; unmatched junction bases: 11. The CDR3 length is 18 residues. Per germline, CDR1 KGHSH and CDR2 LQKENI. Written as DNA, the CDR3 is TGTGCCAGCTCACCACAAATCCCGGGACAGGGAGGAAACACTGAAGCTTTCTTT. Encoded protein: CASSPQIPGQGGNTEAFF.

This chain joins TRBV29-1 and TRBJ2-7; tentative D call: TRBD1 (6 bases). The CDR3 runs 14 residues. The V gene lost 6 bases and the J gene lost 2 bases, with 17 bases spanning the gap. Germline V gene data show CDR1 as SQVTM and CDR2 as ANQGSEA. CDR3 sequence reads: CSVGEQGLTYEQYF. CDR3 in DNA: TGCAGCGTCGGAGAACAGGGTCTGACCTACGAGCAGTACTTC.

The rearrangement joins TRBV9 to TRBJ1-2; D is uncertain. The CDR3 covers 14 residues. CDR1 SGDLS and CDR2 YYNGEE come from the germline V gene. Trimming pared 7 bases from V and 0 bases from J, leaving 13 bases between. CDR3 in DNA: TGTGCCAGCGATAAACAGCCCACTAACTATGGCTACACCTTC. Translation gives CASDKQPTNYGYTF. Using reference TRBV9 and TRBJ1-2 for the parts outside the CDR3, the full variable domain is DSGVTQTPKHLITATGQRVTLRCSPRSGDLSVYWYQQSLDQGLQFLIQYYNGEERAKGNILERFSAQQFPDLHSELNLSSLELGDSALYFCASDKQPTNYGYTFGSGTRLTVV.

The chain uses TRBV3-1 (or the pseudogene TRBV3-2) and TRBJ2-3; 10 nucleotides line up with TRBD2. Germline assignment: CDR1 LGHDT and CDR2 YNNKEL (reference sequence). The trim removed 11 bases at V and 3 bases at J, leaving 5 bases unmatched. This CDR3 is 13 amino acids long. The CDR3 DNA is TGTGCCGCAAGCGGGGGGGGAACAGATACGCAGTATTTT. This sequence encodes CAASGGGTDTQYF.

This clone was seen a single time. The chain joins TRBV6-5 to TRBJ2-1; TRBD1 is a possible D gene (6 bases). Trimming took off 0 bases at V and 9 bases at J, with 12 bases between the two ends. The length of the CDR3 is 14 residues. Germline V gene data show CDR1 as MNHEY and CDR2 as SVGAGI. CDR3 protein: CASSYSAGESEQFF. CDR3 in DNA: TGTGCCAGCAGTTACTCGGCAGGGGAGAGTGAGCAGTTCTTC.

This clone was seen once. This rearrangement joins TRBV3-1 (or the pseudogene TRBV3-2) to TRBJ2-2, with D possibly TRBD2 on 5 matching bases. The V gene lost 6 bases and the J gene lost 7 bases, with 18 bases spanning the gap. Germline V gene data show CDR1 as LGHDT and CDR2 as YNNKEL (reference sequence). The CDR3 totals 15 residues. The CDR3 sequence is CASRPSGIIFGELFF. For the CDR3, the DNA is TGTGCCAGCAGGCCCTCCGGGATCATATTCGGGGAGCTGTTTTTT.

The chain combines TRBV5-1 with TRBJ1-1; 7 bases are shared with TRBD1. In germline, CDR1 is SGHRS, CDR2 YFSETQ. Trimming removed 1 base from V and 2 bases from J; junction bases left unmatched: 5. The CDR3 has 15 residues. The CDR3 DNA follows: TGCGCCAGCAGCTTGTTTGGACAGGTCAACACTGAAGCTTTCTTT. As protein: CASSLFGQVNTEAFF.

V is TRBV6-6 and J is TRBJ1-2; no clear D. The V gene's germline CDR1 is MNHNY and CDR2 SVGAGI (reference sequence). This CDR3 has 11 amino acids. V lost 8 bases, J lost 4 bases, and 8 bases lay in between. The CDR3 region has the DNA TGTGCCAGCCGGGGTCCCTATGGCTACACCTTC. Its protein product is CASRGPYGYTF.